This T cell receptor beta chain was sequenced in a study of OX40 agonist ivuxolimab in advanced cancers. Study-level points and caveats: Part of the nonresponder group also had normalized T-cell clonal expansion that was low. More expanded clones were seen, on average, in CD8+ T cells than in CD4+.

Regarding this clone: Its antigen is unidentified.

The method was immunoSEQ multiplex PCR; TCRdb's version includes in-frame clones alone and lacks a portion of them. The sample lists roughly 56,000 clones, 86% seen once, with about 3% in the top ten. The CDR3 contains 14 residues. From germline, CDR1 is LNHDA and CDR2 SQIVND (reference sequence). Germline trimming cut 7 bases from V and 11 bases from J; bases unmatched to any gene: 12. The sample consisted of CD4+ or CD8+ T cells sorted from blood, taken in a trial of the OX40 agonist ivuxolimab. The source is an adult with an advanced solid tumor such as melanoma, head and neck, liver or kidney cancer. The chain carries TRBV19 and TRBJ2-5; 11 nucleotides line up with TRBD2. CDR3 protein: CASTGTSGGSAQYF. CDR3 bases: TGTGCCAGTACAGGGACTAGCGGCGGGAGTGCGCAGTACTTC.